This entry lists 17 T cell receptor beta chains sequenced from one sample in a study of patients and donors after allogeneic stem cell transplantation. TCRdb reanalysed the RT-PCR reads using MiXCR and keeps one entry per CDR3 protein. This table has 920,000 or so distinct CDR3 sequences, approximately 19% appearing once. Sequencing used blood, either unsorted or a sorted T cell fraction (not recorded which). Receptors were obtained from a human donor who was either an allogeneic HSCT recipient or a stem cell or donor lymphocyte infusion donor (not recorded which). It is not recorded whose cells these are; they may come from a transplant donor.

The chain combines TRBV6-5 with TRBJ1-3; no clear D. The length of the CDR3 is 13 residues. Trimming took 4 bases from V and 0 from J, leaving 4 bases between them. Looked up from germline, CDR1 is MNHEY and CDR2 is SVGAGI. CDR3 in DNA: TGTGCCAGCAGTTCCCCCTCTGGAAACACCATATATTTT. Protein: CASSSPSGNTIYF.

The chain uses TRBV20-1 and TRBJ2-3; 7 bases agree with TRBD1. The V gene end was trimmed by 3 bases and the J gene end by 2 bases; junction bases not matched to a gene: 5. CDR1 and CDR2 from the germline V gene are DFQATT and SNEGSKA (reference sequence). This CDR3 has 14 amino acids. As DNA, the CDR3 is TGCAGTGCTAGCCTACAGGGGATCACAGATACGCAGTATTTT. Residues: CSASLQGITDTQYF.

Only a few counts were recorded for this clonotype. The rearrangement joins TRBV15 to TRBJ2-5; possibly TRBD2 for D (6 bases). The germline V gene encodes CDR1 LNHNV and CDR2 YYDKDF (reference sequence). Trimming shortened V by 1 base and J by 1 base, and 10 bases separated the two germline ends. The CDR3 covers 15 residues. CDR3 amino acids: CATSRASGFQETQYF. DNA for the CDR3: TGTGCCACCAGCAGAGCAAGCGGGTTCCAAGAGACCCAGTACTTC.

In its sample, this clonotype was seen a few times. J is TRBJ1-1 and V is TRBV29-1; D might be TRBD1 (5 bases). This CDR3 is built from 13 residues. CDR1 SQVTM and CDR2 ANQGSEA come from the germline V gene. V lost 4 bases and J 3 bases, leaving 12 bases between the germline ends. As DNA, the CDR3 is TGCAGCGTTGTTCGGAGAGGGGACACTGAAGCTTTCTTT. Residues: CSVVRRGDTEAFF. Using reference TRBV29-1 and TRBJ1-1 for the parts outside the CDR3, the full variable domain is SAVISQKPSRDICQRGTSLTIQCQVDSQVTMMFWYRQQPGQSLTLIATANQGSEATYESGFVIDKFPISRPNLTFSTLTVSNMSPEDSSIYLCSVVRRGDTEAFFGQGTRLTVV.

In this sample, this clonotype turned up a few times. This chain links TRBV20-1 with TRBJ2-7; 7 bases line up with TRBD1. The CDR3 is 13 residues long. Germline V gene sequence: CDR1 DFQATT, CDR2 SNEGSKA (reference sequence). J gave up 2 bases and V 1 base, and 2 bases lay outside the gene matches. CDR3 DNA: TGCAGTGCTAGAGCGACAGGGCCCTACGAGCAGTACTTC. It translates to CSARATGPYEQYF.

DNA of the CDR3: TGTGCCAGCAGTTACCCCAGCGGGGCCTCCTACAATGAGCAGTTCTTC. Its translation: CASSYPSGASYNEQFF. This chain connects TRBV6-2 or TRBV6-3 to TRBJ2-1; TRBD2 aligns across 7 bases. CDR3 size: 16 residues. The junction had 4 bases not matched to a gene; V was cut back by 2 bases and J by 0 bases. Per the germline V gene, CDR1 is MNHEY and CDR2 is SVGEGT.

This sequence joins TRBV12-3 or TRBV12-4 and TRBJ2-7; possibly TRBD1 for D (5 bases). The germline V and J ends were trimmed by 5 bases and 4 bases, with 15 bases remaining between them. CDR3 length equals 14 residues. CDR3 amino acids: CASSPGHSWYEQYF. The CDR3 nucleotides are TGTGCCAGCAGTCCTGGACATTCTTGGTACGAGCAGTACTTC.

In this sample, this clonotype turned up a few times. CDR3 sequence reads: CASSVVRGGGYTF. The DNA for the CDR3 is TGTGCCAGCAGTGTGGTCAGGGGTGGCGGCTACACCTTC. J is TRBJ1-2 and V is TRBV2; tentatively, D is TRBD1 (6 bases). The germline V and J ends were trimmed by 4 bases and 8 bases, with 14 bases remaining between them. This CDR3 region has 13 residues. Germline V gene data show CDR1 as SNHLY and CDR2 as FYNNEI.

This clonotype was detected only once. Mismatch with germline at one junction end may stem from a read error. The chain combines TRBV27 with TRBJ2-7, with D possibly TRBD2 on 7 matching bases. Germline assignment: CDR1 MNHEY and CDR2 SMNVEV (reference sequence). The CDR3 runs 15 residues. CDR3 DNA: TGTGCCAGCAGTTTAAATGGGGGGGGCACCTACGAGCAGTGCTTC. Its protein is CASSLNGGGTYEQCF.

This clonotype came up a few times. The chain links TRBV4-2 to TRBJ2-7; D ambiguous. Germline V gene lookup returns CDR1 LGHNA and CDR2 YNFKEQ. This CDR3 region has 16 residues. Between the trimmed V and J ends, which lost 0 bases and 2 bases, there was a span of 14 bases. CDR3 amino acids: CASSQESAAVPYEQYF. CDR3 nucleotide sequence: TGTGCCAGCAGCCAAGAGTCAGCCGCCGTCCCCTACGAGCAGTACTTC.

Many counts were recorded for this clonotype. This chain links TRBV5-1 with TRBJ2-2; D is uncertain. The V end was cut by 4 bases, the J end by 6 bases, with 19 bases between. The CDR3 has 16 residues. Germline CDR1 SGHRS, CDR2 YFSETQ. The CDR3, as DNA: TGCGCCAGCAGCCCCTGGCCTTCCAAGGGTGCCGGGGAGCTGTTTTTT. This sequence encodes CASSPWPSKGAGELFF.

V usage is TRBV10-3 and J usage is TRBJ2-5; D uncertain. Germline loops: CDR1 ENHRY, CDR2 SYGVKD. The CDR3 covers 13 residues. V was shortened by 4 bases and J by 0 bases, with 6 bases between the two germline ends. The CDR3 coding sequence is TGTGCCATCAGTGCAAGGAACCAAGAGACCCAGTACTTC. Residues: CAISARNQETQYF.

The rearrangement joins TRBV29-1 to TRBJ1-2; D gene ambiguous. In germline, CDR1 is SQVTM, CDR2 ANQGSEA. V was shortened by 6 bases and J by 8 bases, with 7 bases between the two germline ends. There are 9 residues in the CDR3. Written as DNA, the CDR3 is TGCAGCGTGGGCCCGGGCTACACCTTC. It specifies CSVGPGYTF.

Here the CDR3 DNA reads TGTGCCAGCAGTAGGGAGGGGGGGTACTCATGGGAGGAGCAGTTCTTC. This gives the protein CASSREGGYSWEEQFF. This chain links TRBV27 with TRBJ2-1; TRBD2 might be the D (7 bases). V lost 5 bases, J lost 10 bases, and 24 bases lay in between. This CDR3 region has 16 residues. Germline lookup yields CDR1 MNHEY and CDR2 SMNVEV (reference sequence).

The CDR3 is CASNYGGNTGELFF. The CDR3 nucleotides are TGTGCCAGCAATTATGGGGGGAACACCGGGGAGCTGTTTTTT. V gene TRBV6-2 or TRBV6-3 combines with J gene TRBJ2-2; possibly TRBD1 or TRBD2 for D (5 bases each). CDR1 MNHEY and CDR2 SVGEGT come from the germline V gene. The V end lost 7 bases, the J end lost 1 base, and 10 bases lay between the germline ends. The CDR3 runs 14 residues.

The rearrangement links TRBV6-1 to TRBJ2-5; 10 positions match TRBD2. Germline assignment: CDR1 MNHNS and CDR2 SASEGT. CDR3 length: 16 residues. J lost 0 bases, V lost 5 bases, and 6 bases had no gene match. CDR3 coding DNA: TGTGCCAGCAGTCCTCTTAGCGGGGGGTACCAAGAGACCCAGTACTTC. Protein product: CASSPLSGGYQETQYF.

This clonotype was recorded a few times. The chain joins TRBV5-6 to TRBJ1-1; D is perhaps TRBD1 (5 bases). Trimming removed 0 bases at V and 3 bases at J, with 15 bases between. The CDR3 contains 16 residues. The germline gives CDR1 SGHDT, CDR2 YYEEEE. The chain's CDR3 is CASSLGRGSRDTEAFF. The CDR3 nucleotides are TGTGCCAGCAGCTTGGGGAGGGGATCCCGGGACACTGAAGCTTTCTTT.